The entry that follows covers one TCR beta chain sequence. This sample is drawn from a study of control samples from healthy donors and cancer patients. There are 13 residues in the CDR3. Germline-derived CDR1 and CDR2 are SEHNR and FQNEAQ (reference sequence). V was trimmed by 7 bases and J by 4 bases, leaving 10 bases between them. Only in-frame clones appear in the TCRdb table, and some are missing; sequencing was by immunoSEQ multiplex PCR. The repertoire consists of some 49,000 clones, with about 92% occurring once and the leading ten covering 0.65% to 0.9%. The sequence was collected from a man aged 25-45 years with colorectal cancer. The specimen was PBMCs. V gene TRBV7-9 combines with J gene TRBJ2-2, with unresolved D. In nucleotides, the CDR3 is TGTGCCAGCATGGTAGAAGTCACCGGGGAGCTGTTTTTT. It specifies CASMVEVTGELFF.